One and the same sample provided the 32 T cell receptor beta chains below, sequenced in a study of early T cells in non-severe SARS-CoV-2 infection. TCRdb fed the 5' RACE reads into MiXCR, producing one record per CDR3 protein. Of 35,000 to 50,000 distinct CDR3 sequences in the sample, roughly 23% were seen once. Sequenced material: whole blood, taken at baseline. Every receptor here comes from an adult who was a healthcare worker with PCR-confirmed SARS-CoV-2 infection or an uninfected control (not recorded which).

This clonotype was counted a few times. The CDR3: CASSLKSGVIEQYF. The DNA for the CDR3 is TGTGCCAGCAGCTTAAAGTCAGGGGTTATCGAGCAGTACTTC. This chain links TRBV7-2 with TRBJ2-7; D perhaps matches TRBD1 (6 bases). This CDR3 is 14 amino acids long. Trimming pared 2 bases from V and 6 bases from J, leaving 14 bases between. CDR1 and CDR2 (germline): SGHTA, FQGNSA.

The chain couples TRBV18 to TRBJ2-3; TRBD2 agrees at 7 bases. Germline V CDR1 and CDR2: KGHSH, LQKENI. The CDR3 is made up of 16 amino acids. V dropped 4 bases and J dropped 2; count of bases not matched to a gene: 9. CDR3 protein: CASSRLSGAATDTQYF. CDR3 sequence (DNA): TGTGCCAGCTCACGTCTCAGCGGGGCCGCCACAGATACGCAGTATTTT.

This clonotype was picked up many times. The chain is built from TRBV3-1 and TRBJ1-4; D is perhaps TRBD1 (5 bases). Germline assignment: CDR1 LGHDT and CDR2 YNNKEL (reference sequence). V dropped 4 bases and J dropped 7 bases, with 16 bases sitting between them. The CDR3 has 15 residues. The CDR3 sequence: CASSLQGGSGEKLFF. CDR3 nucleotides: TGTGCCAGCAGCCTTCAGGGAGGCTCCGGTGAAAAACTGTTTTTT.

This clonotype appeared many times. J is TRBJ2-1 and V is TRBV29-1; the D is unclear. The V and J ends lost 4 bases and 0 bases respectively, with 7 bases between them. Germline V gene lookup returns CDR1 SQVTM and CDR2 ANQGSEA. This CDR3 comprises 13 residues. CDR3 DNA sequence: TGCAGCGTTGGGGCGAGCTCCTACAATGAGCAGTTCTTC. Translating gives CSVGASSYNEQFF.

The genes are TRBV4-3 and TRBJ2-7; tentatively, D is TRBD2 (6 bases). CDR1 is LGHNA, CDR2 YSLEER, per germline. CDR3 length: 15 residues. V lost 1 base to trimming and J lost 2 bases, with 12 bases between them. CDR3 residues: CASSQVASEAYEQYF. The CDR3, as DNA: TGCGCCAGCAGCCAAGTGGCTAGCGAGGCCTACGAGCAGTACTTC.

The V gene is TRBV2, the J gene TRBJ1-1; no clear D gene. The V gene lost 3 bases and the J gene lost 0 bases, with 14 bases spanning the gap. This CDR3 has 16 residues. Germline CDR1 SNHLY, CDR2 FYNNEI. In DNA, the CDR3 is TGTGCCAGCAGTGATAGGGCTCGAGGGATGAACACTGAAGCTTTCTTT. This encodes CASSDRARGMNTEAFF.

The rearrangement joins TRBV7-9 to TRBJ1-1; 8 nucleotides align to TRBD1. Trimming at V came to 4 bases and at J to 0 bases, leaving 4 bases not matched to a gene. The CDR3 runs 15 residues. Germline CDR1 SEHNR, CDR2 FQNEAQ (reference sequence). CDR3 DNA sequence: TGTGCCAGCAGCTCACAGGGGGGCATGAACACTGAAGCTTTCTTT. Protein: CASSSQGGMNTEAFF.

The chain carries TRBV7-8 and TRBJ2-2; TRBD1 aligns across 11 bases. This CDR3 spans 15 amino acids. CDR1 and CDR2 from the germline V gene are SGHVS and FQNEAQ. The ends lost 4 bases at V and 7 bases at J; junction bases unmatched: 5. As DNA, the CDR3 is TGTGCCAGCAGCTACAGGACAGGGGGCATCGGGGAGCTGTTTTTT. Amino acid sequence: CASSYRTGGIGELFF.

This clonotype was counted a few times. The rearrangement joins TRBV30 to TRBJ2-3, with 10 bases that match TRBD2. From germline, CDR1 is GTSNPN and CDR2 SVGIG (reference sequence). There are 14 residues in the CDR3. V lost 3 bases to trimming and J lost 5 bases; unmatched junction nucleotides: 5. CDR3 region: CAWSKRGGVDTQYF. CDR3 nucleotide sequence: TGTGCCTGGAGCAAGCGGGGGGGCGTAGATACGCAGTATTTT.

This clonotype was counted only a few times. V usage is TRBV3-1 and J usage is TRBJ2-7; 8 nucleotides match TRBD2. Germline assignment: CDR1 LGHDT and CDR2 YNNKEL (reference sequence). The CDR3 has 17 residues. Losses at the gene ends were 0 bases for V and 0 bases for J; bases not matched to a gene: 7. The CDR3 bases are TGTGCCAGCAGCCAAGATTTCAGGACTAGCTACTCCTACGAGCAGTACTTC. It codes for CASSQDFRTSYSYEQYF.

In this sample, this clonotype turned up a few times. V gene TRBV29-1 combines with J gene TRBJ2-5; the D is unclear. CDR3 length: 12 amino acids. The V end lost 4 bases, the J end lost 0 bases, and 6 bases lay between the germline ends. Germline CDR1 is SQVTM and CDR2 is ANQGSEA. The CDR3 nucleotides read TGCAGCGTTGCAGGAAACCAAGAGACCCAGTACTTC. It encodes CSVAGNQETQYF.

V and J are TRBV2 and TRBJ1-1, with unresolved D. V was pared by 4 bases and J by 1 base, with 7 bases between. From germline, CDR1 is SNHLY and CDR2 FYNNEI. The CDR3 spans 13 residues. CDR3 DNA: TGTGCCAGCAGTGGTTATTGGAACACTGAAGCTTTCTTT. It specifies CASSGYWNTEAFF.

V usage is TRBV7-2 and J usage is TRBJ1-3; the D is unclear. V was pared by 1 base and J by 0 bases, with 10 bases between. The CDR3 loop spans 16 amino acids. CDR1 SGHTA and CDR2 FQGNSA come from the germline V gene. The CDR3: CASSLVTGISGNTIYF. The CDR3 region has the DNA TGTGCCAGCAGCTTAGTTACTGGGATCTCTGGAAACACCATATATTTT.

The J gene is TRBJ2-2, the V gene TRBV5-6, with no clear D. The CDR3 totals 17 residues. CDR1 SGHDT and CDR2 YYEEEE come from the germline V gene. V dropped 0 bases and J dropped 5 bases, with 17 bases sitting between them. The CDR3 DNA sequence: TGTGCCAGCAGCTTGGCCATTCGGCAGGTGACAACCGGGGAGCTGTTTTTT. It translates to CASSLAIRQVTTGELFF.

This clonotype was seen only a few times. This chain uses TRBV29-1 with TRBJ2-2, with D perhaps matching TRBD1 (6 bases). Germline values: CDR1 SQVTM, CDR2 ANQGSEA. The CDR3 sequence is 14 residues long. Trimming left V 5 bases short and J 2 bases short, with 12 bases between. The CDR3, as DNA: TGCAGCGTTACAGGGAGTTTAAACACCGGGGAGCTGTTTTTT. Its protein is CSVTGSLNTGELFF.

V gene TRBV10-2 combines with J gene TRBJ1-4; tentatively, D is TRBD1 (5 bases). CDR1 is WSHSY and CDR2 is SAAADI in the germline V gene. The CDR3 is 15 residues long. Trimming left V 3 bases short and J 1 base short, with 9 bases between. The CDR3 coding sequence is TGCGCCAGCAGTGAATCGGGGGTAACTAATGAAAAACTGTTTTTT. It translates to CASSESGVTNEKLFF.

The rearrangement joins TRBV6-1 to TRBJ1-4; D perhaps matches TRBD1 (5 bases). Germline lookup yields CDR1 MNHNS and CDR2 SASEGT. CDR3 length equals 16 residues. The germline V and J ends were trimmed by 0 bases and 5 bases, with 13 bases remaining between them. The CDR3 reads CASSEALRWGNEKLFF. The CDR3 DNA reads as TGTGCCAGCAGTGAAGCGCTTCGTTGGGGGAATGAAAAACTGTTTTTT.

V and J are TRBV6-1 and TRBJ2-5; either TRBD1 or TRBD2 may supply D (5 bases each). V was trimmed by 8 bases and J by 1 base, leaving 14 bases between them. Germline CDR1 and CDR2: MNHNS and SASEGT. This CDR3 comprises 14 residues. The CDR3 DNA sequence: TGTGCCAGCGGACTGAGGCAGGGCCAAGAGACCCAGTACTTC. Translation: CASGLRQGQETQYF.

The gene calls are TRBV11-2 and TRBJ2-5; D perhaps matches TRBD2 (6 bases). Germline CDR1 reads SGHAT; CDR2 reads FQNNGV. Trimming stripped 6 bases from V and 0 bases from J, with 14 bases between. The CDR3 is 15 residues long. CDR3 nucleotide sequence: TGTGCCAGCAGAAGGGAGGCCCAGTACCAAGAGACCCAGTACTTC. Encoded protein: CASRREAQYQETQYF.

There are a few counts of this clonotype. The chain combines TRBV6-1 with TRBJ2-7, with D possibly being TRBD2 (6 bases). The CDR3 sequence is 11 residues long. Trimming took off 7 bases at V and 4 bases at J, with 8 bases between the two ends. Germline V gene sequence: CDR1 MNHNS, CDR2 SASEGT. The CDR3 is CASTEGYEQYF. CDR3 in DNA: TGTGCCAGCACGGAGGGATACGAGCAGTACTTC.

The chain couples TRBV9 to TRBJ2-1; tentatively, D is TRBD2 (6 bases). V lost 0 bases to trimming and J lost 10 bases, with 14 bases between them. Germline V lookup: CDR1 SGDLS, CDR2 YYNGEE. The CDR3 spans 14 residues. The CDR3 spells CASSVEGGRAEQFF. The CDR3 DNA follows: TGTGCCAGCAGCGTAGAGGGAGGCAGGGCCGAGCAGTTCTTC.

V is TRBV20-1 and J is TRBJ1-5; 7 nucleotides match TRBD1. CDR1 DFQATT and CDR2 SNEGSKA come from the germline V gene (reference sequence). V lost 2 bases, J lost 3 bases, and 10 bases stayed unmatched. CDR3 size: 16 residues. The DNA of the CDR3 is TGCAGTGCTAGACTCCCAGGGGGGCTTGACAATCAGCCCCAGCATTTT. It specifies CSARLPGGLDNQPQHF.

V is TRBV20-1 and J is TRBJ1-1; D may be TRBD1 (5 bases). Trimming left V 5 bases short and J 5 bases short, with 21 bases between. This CDR3 region has 15 residues. Germline assignment: CDR1 DFQATT and CDR2 SNEGSKA (reference sequence). The CDR3 spells CSAVKGPGLWTEAFF. CDR3 nucleotide sequence: TGCAGTGCTGTAAAGGGGCCTGGGTTATGGACTGAAGCTTTCTTT.

This rearrangement joins TRBV6-1 to TRBJ2-7; D is unresolved. Between the trimmed V and J ends, which lost 3 bases and 9 bases, there was a span of 6 bases. Germline V gene data show CDR1 as MNHNS and CDR2 as SASEGT. The length of the CDR3 is 10 residues. In DNA, the CDR3 is TGTGCCAGCAGTGAGGGGTTGCAGTACTTC. This translates into CASSEGLQYF.

This clonotype is a singleton in its sample. CDR3 region: CASSLAQMNTEAFF. CDR3 bases: TGCGCCAGCAGCTTGGCCCAGATGAACACTGAAGCTTTCTTT. The chain recombines TRBV5-1 with TRBJ1-1; D remains unclear. Trimming stripped 0 bases from V and 0 bases from J, with 6 bases between. Germline V gives CDR1 SGHRS, CDR2 YFSETQ. This CDR3 region has 14 residues.

J is TRBJ2-1 and V is TRBV11-3; the D gene is possibly TRBD1 (6 bases). CDR1 is SGHNT, CDR2 YENEEA, per germline. V shed 2 bases and J shed 10 bases, with 9 bases lying between them. This CDR3 region has 12 residues. CDR3 loop: CASSLTGTEQFF. CDR3 in DNA: TGTGCCAGCAGCTTAACAGGGACGGAGCAGTTCTTC. Complete variable domain (other parts from reference TRBV11-3 and TRBJ2-1): EAGVVQSPRYKIIEKKQPVAFWCNPISGHNTLYWYLQNLGQGPELLIRYENEEAVDDSQLPKDRFSAERLKGVDSTLKIQPAELGDSAVYLCASSLTGTEQFFGPGTRLTVL.

J is TRBJ2-3 and V is TRBV12-3 or TRBV12-4; 10 bases are shared with TRBD1. This CDR3 region has 15 residues. Trimming at V came to 7 bases and at J to 4 bases, leaving 8 bases not matched to a gene. The CDR3 region has the DNA TGTGCCAGCACTATCGACAGGGGGCCGGCAGATACGCAGTATTTT. Protein sequence: CASTIDRGPADTQYF.

The sample holds a few counts of this clonotype. The chain combines TRBV7-9 with TRBJ2-7; possible D gene TRBD1, 6 bases. CDR1 is SEHNR, CDR2 FQNEAQ, per germline (reference sequence). V was cut by 4 bases and J by 0 bases, with 13 bases left in between. CDR3 length: 15 amino acids. This CDR3 is CASSSTGTNSYEQYF. CDR3 DNA: TGTGCCAGCAGCTCAACCGGGACAAACTCCTACGAGCAGTACTTC. The whole variable domain, remainder taken from reference TRBV7-9 and TRBJ2-7, is DTGVSQNPRHKITKRGQNVTFRCDPISEHNRLYWYRQTLGQGPEFLTYFQNEAQLEKSRLLSDRFSAERPKGSFSTLEIQRTEQGDSAMYLCASSSTGTNSYEQYFGPGTRLTVT.

There are many counts of this clonotype. V gene TRBV18 combines with J gene TRBJ1-1; D possibly corresponds to TRBD1 (6 bases). The CDR3 extends over 12 amino acids. With 8 bases removed from V and 3 bases from J, the gap between germline ends came to 10 bases. Looked up from germline, CDR1 is KGHSH and CDR2 is LQKENI. In nucleotides, the CDR3 is TGTGCCAGCGCTCAGGGGTACACTGAAGCTTTCTTT. This codes for CASAQGYTEAFF.

The chain employs TRBV5-1 and TRBJ2-2; the D is unclear. Germline V lookup: CDR1 SGHRS, CDR2 YFSETQ. The CDR3 has 15 amino acids. Trimming removed 1 base from V and 6 bases from J, with 13 bases in between. The CDR3 reads CASSLSGSSSGELFF. The CDR3 DNA sequence: TGCGCCAGCAGCTTGTCGGGCAGTAGCTCCGGGGAGCTGTTTTTT.

The V gene is TRBV2, the J gene TRBJ2-1; TRBD2 aligns across 13 bases. In germline, CDR1 is SNHLY, CDR2 FYNNEI. The ends lost 6 bases at V and 6 bases at J; junction bases unmatched: 5. The CDR3 covers 15 residues. The chain's CDR3 is CASSSGTSGTNEQFF. CDR3 coding DNA: TGTGCCAGCAGCTCCGGGACTAGCGGGACCAATGAGCAGTTCTTC.

The rearrangement links TRBV7-6 to TRBJ2-7; D is perhaps TRBD2 (6 bases). V was clipped by 2 bases and J by 5 bases, with 13 bases between them. In germline, CDR1 is SGHVS, CDR2 FNYEAQ. CDR3 size: 14 residues. The CDR3 region is CASSLQGGGDEQYF. In DNA form, the CDR3 reads TGTGCCAGCAGCTTACAAGGCGGCGGGGACGAGCAGTACTTC.